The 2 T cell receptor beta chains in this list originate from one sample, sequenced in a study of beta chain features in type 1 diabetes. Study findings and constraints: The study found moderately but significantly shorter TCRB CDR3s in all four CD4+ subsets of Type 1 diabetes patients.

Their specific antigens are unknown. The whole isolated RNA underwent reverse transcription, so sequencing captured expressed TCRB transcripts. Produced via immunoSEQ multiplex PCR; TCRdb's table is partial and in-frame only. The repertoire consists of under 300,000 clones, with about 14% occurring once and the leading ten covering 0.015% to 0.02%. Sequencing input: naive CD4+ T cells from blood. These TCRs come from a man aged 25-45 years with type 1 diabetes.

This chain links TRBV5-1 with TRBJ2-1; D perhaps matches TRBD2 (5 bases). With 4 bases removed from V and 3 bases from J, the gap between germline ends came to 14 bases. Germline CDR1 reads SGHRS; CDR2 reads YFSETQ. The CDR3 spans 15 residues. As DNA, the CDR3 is TGCGCCAGCAGCGAGGACTCCTCTAACTACAATGAGCAGTTCTTC. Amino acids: CASSEDSSNYNEQFF. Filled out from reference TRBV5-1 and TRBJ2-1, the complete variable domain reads KAGVTQTPRYLIKTRGQQVTLSCSPISGHRSVSWYQQTPGQGLQFLFEYFSETQRNKGNFPGRFSGRQFSNSRSEMNVSTLELGDSALYLCASSEDSSNYNEQFFGPGTRLTVL.

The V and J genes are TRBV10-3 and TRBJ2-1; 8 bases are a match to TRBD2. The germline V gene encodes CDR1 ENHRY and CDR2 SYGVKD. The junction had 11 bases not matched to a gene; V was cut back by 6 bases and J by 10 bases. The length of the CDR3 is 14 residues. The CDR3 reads CAISDPGLVVEQFF. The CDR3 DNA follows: TGTGCCATCAGCGACCCGGGACTAGTCGTAGAGCAGTTCTTC.